The entry that follows covers one T cell receptor (beta chain) sequence. The data originate from a study of glioma-infiltrating T cells after dendritic cell vaccination. The overall study: Treatment, given 2003 to 2012, was autologous tumor lysate-pulsed dendritic cell vaccination. Monocyte-derived dendritic cells, cultured approximately 7 days with IL-4 and GM-CSF, were pulsed with autologous tumor lysate. Dendritic cell vaccine was injected intradermally three times, biweekly.

This CDR3 is built from 13 residues. Trimming removed 9 bases at V and 2 bases at J, with 14 bases between. Germline V CDR1 and CDR2: SNHLY, FYNNEI. Described time point: after dendritic cell vaccination, including at tumor progression/relapse. Profiled with immunoSEQ multiplex PCR; TCRdb holds only in-frame clones, not every one. The sample records about 99,000 clones, around 80% being singletons. The receptor comes from a human donor with glioblastoma. The material was blood, obtained after dendritic cell vaccination. This rearrangement joins TRBV2 to TRBJ2-7; D is perhaps TRBD2 (6 bases). The CDR3 nucleotides read TGTGCCAGTTCCCGGAGGGGAGCCTACGAGCAGTACTTC. Translating it yields CASSRRGAYEQYF. Full variable domain (outside the CDR3, taken from reference TRBV2 and TRBJ2-7): EPEVTQTPSHQVTQMGQEVILRCVPISNHLYFYWYRQILGQKVEFLVSFYNNEISEKSEIFDDQFSVERPDGSNFTLKIRSTKLEDSAMYFCASSRRGAYEQYFGPGTRLTVT.